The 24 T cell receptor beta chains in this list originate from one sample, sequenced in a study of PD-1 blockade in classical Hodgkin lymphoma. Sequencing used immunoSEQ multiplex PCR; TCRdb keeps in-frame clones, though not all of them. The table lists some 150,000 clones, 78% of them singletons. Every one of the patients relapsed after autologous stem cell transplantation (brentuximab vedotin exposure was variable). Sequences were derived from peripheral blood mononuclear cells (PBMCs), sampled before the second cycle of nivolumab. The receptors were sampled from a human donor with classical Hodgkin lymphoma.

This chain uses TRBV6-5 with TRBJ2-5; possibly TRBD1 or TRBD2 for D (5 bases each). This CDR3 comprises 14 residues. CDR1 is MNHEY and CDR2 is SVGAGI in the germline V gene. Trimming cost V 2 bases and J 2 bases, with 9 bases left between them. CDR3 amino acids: CASSYRDAQETQYF. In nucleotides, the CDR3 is TGTGCCAGCAGTTACCGGGACGCGCAAGAGACCCAGTACTTC.

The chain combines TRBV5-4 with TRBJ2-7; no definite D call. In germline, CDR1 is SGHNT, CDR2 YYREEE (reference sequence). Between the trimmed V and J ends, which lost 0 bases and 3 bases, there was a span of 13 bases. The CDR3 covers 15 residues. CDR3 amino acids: CASSLASQSLYEQYF. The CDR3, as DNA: TGTGCCAGCAGCTTGGCTTCTCAATCCCTCTACGAGCAGTACTTC.

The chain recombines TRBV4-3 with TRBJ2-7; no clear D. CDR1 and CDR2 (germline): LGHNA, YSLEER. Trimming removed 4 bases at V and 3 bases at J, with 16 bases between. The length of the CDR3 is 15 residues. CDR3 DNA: TGCGCCAGCAGCCTTCTAGTAGGCGGATACTACGAGCAGTACTTC. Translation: CASSLLVGGYYEQYF.

CDR3 nucleotides: TGTGCCAGCAGCGCGACAGGGGCAGATACGCAGTATTTT. Protein product: CASSATGADTQYF. The rearrangement uses TRBV7-3 and TRBJ2-3, with 8 bases that match TRBD1. This CDR3 has 13 residues. Germline CDR1 reads SGHTA; CDR2 reads FQGTGA. The junction had 2 bases not matched to a gene; V was cut back by 5 bases and J by 4 bases.

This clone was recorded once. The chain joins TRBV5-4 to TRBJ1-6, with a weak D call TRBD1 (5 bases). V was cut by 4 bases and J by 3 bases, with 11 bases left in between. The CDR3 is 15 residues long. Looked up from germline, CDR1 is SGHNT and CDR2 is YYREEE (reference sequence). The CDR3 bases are TGTGCCAGCAGCCAGGGACTGCTCTATAATTCACCCCTCCACTTT. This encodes CASSQGLLYNSPLHF.

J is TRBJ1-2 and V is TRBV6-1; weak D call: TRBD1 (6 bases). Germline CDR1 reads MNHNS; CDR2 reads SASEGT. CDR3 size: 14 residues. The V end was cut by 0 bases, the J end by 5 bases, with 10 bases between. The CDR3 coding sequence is TGTGCCAGCAGTGAAGCGCTAGGGGGTTATGGCTACACCTTC. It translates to CASSEALGGYGYTF.

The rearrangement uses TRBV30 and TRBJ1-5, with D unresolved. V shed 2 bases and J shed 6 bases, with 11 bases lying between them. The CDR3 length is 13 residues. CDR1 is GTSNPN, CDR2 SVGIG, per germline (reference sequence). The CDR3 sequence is CAWSTGGSQPQHF. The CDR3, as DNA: TGTGCCTGGAGTACCGGTGGGAGTCAGCCCCAGCATTTT.

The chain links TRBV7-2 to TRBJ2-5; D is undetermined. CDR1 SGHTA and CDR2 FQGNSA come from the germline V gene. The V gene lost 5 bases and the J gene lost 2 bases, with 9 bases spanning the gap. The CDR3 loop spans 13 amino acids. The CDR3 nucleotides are TGTGCCAGCAGCGGGATCGATCAAGAGACCCAGTACTTC. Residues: CASSGIDQETQYF. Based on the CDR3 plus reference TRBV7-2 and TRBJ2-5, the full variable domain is GAGVSQSPSNKVTEKGKDVELRCDPISGHTALYWYRQSLGQGLEFLIYFQGNSAPDKSGLPSDRFSAERTGGSVSTLTIQRTQQEDSAVYLCASSGIDQETQYFGPGTRLLVL.

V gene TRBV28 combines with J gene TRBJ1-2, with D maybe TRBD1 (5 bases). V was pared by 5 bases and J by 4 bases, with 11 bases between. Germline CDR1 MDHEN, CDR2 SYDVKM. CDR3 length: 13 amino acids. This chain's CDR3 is CASSLGESYGYTF. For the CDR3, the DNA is TGTGCCAGCAGTCTAGGGGAATCCTATGGCTACACCTTC.

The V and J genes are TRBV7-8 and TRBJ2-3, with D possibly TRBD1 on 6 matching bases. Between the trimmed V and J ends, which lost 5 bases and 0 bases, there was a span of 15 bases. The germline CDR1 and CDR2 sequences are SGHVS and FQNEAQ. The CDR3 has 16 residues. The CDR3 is CASSPRRTASTDTQYF. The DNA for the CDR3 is TGTGCCAGCAGCCCTAGGAGGACAGCTAGCACAGATACGCAGTATTTT.

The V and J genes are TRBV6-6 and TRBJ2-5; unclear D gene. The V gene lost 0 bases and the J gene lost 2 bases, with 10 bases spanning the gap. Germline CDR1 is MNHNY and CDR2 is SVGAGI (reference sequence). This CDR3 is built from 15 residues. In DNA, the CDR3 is TGTGCCAGCAGTTACTCGAGTAGGCAGCAAGAGACCCAGTACTTC. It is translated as CASSYSSRQQETQYF.

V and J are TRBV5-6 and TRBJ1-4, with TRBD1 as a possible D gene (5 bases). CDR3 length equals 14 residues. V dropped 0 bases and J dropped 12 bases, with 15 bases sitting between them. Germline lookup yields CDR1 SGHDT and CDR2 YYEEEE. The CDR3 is CASSLAVREGELFF. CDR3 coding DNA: TGTGCCAGCAGCTTGGCAGTCAGGGAAGGGGAACTGTTTTTT.

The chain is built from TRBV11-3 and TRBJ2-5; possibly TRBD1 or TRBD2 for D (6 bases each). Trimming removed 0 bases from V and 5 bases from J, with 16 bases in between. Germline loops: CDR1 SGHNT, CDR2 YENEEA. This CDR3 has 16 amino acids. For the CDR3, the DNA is TGTGCCAGCAGCTTAGATCTTGGGGGGCCTCGGGAGACCCAGTACTTC. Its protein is CASSLDLGGPRETQYF.

CDR3 amino acids: CASNGLLHYGYTF. DNA of the CDR3: TGTGCCAGTAATGGACTCCTACACTATGGCTACACCTTC. The chain uses TRBV19 and TRBJ1-2; D gene uncertain. Germline lookup yields CDR1 LNHDA and CDR2 SQIVND (reference sequence). V was shortened by 7 bases and J by 3 bases, with 12 bases between the two germline ends. The CDR3 is made up of 13 amino acids.

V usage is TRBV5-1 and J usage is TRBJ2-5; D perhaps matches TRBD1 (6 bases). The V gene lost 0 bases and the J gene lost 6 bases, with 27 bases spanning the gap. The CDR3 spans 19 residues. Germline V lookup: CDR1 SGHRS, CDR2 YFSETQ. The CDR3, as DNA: TGCGCCAGCAGCTTGGCCCAGGGCAGGGACACTCACTTCCGTAAGACCCAGTACTTC. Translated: CASSLAQGRDTHFRKTQYF.

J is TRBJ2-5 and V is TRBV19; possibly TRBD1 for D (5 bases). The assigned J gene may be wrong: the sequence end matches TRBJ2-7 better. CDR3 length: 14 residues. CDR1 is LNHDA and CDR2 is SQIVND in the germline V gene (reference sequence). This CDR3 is CASTTAIGSYEQYF. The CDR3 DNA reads TGTGCCAGTACGACAGCTATAGGGTCCTACGAGCAGTACTTC.

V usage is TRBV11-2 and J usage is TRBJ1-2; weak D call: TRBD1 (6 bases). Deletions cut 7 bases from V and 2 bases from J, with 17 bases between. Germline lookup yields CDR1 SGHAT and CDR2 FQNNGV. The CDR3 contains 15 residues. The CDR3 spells CASNSLGANNYGYTF. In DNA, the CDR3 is TGTGCCAGCAACTCTTTGGGGGCCAACAACTATGGCTACACCTTC.

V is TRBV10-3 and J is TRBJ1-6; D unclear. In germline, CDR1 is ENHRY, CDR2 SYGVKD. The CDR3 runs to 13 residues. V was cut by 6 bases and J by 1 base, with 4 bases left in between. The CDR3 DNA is TGTGCCATCAGAGGATCCTATAATTCACCCCTCCACTTT. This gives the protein CAIRGSYNSPLHF.

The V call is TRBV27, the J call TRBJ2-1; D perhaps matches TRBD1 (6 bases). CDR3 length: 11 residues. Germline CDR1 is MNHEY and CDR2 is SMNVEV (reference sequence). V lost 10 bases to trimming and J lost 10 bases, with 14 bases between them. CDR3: CATTGFGEQFF. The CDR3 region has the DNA TGTGCCACCACAGGGTTTGGAGAGCAGTTCTTC.

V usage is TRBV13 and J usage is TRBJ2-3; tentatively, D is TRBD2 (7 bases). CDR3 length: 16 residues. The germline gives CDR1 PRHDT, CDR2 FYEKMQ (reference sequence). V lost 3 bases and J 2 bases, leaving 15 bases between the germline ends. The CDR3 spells CASSFLGGLDTDTQYF. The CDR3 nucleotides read TGTGCCAGCAGCTTTTTGGGGGGGCTCGACACAGATACGCAGTATTTT.

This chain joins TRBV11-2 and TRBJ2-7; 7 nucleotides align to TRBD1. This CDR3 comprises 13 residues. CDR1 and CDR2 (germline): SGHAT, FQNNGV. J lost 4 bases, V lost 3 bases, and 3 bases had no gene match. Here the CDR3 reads CASSFGTAYEQYF. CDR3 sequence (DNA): TGTGCCAGCAGCTTCGGGACAGCATACGAGCAGTACTTC.

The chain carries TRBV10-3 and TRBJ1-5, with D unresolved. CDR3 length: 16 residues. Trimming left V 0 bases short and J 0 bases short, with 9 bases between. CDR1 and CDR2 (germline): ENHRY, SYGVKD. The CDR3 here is CAISESWSPSNQPQHF. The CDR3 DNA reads TGTGCCATCAGTGAGTCGTGGTCTCCTAGCAATCAGCCCCAGCATTTT.

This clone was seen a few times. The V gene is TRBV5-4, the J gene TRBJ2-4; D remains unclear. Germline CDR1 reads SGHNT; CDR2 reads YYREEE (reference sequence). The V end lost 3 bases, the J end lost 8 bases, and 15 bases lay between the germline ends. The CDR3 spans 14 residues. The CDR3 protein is CASSSRLSGDIQYF. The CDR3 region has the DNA TGTGCCAGCAGCTCCCGGCTCAGTGGGGACATTCAGTACTTC.

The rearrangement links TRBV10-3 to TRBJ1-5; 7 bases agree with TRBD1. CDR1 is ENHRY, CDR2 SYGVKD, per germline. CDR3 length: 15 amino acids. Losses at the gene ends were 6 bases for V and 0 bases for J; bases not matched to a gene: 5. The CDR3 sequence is CAISADRVSNQPQHF. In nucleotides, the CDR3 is TGTGCCATCAGCGCCGACAGGGTTAGCAATCAGCCCCAGCATTTT.